The clone carrying this T cell receptor (beta chain) was counted once. Antigen specificity is unknown. The sample belongs to a study of T cells in tumors after PD-1 blockade. In the study overall: During anti-PD-1 treatment, some patients continued daily vismodegib 150 mg. Mean per blood sample: 113,528 templates (roughly 22,000-270,000), about 40,000 unique clonotypes.

Produced via immunoSEQ multiplex PCR; TCRdb's table is partial and in-frame only. The table includes about 16,000 clones, around 80% detected once. Study findings and constraints: Some novel exhausted tumor clones appeared in pre-treatment blood, suggesting peripheral recruitment.

Germline V gene lookup returns CDR1 SGHVS and CDR2 FQNEAQ. With 5 bases removed from V and 8 bases from J, the gap between germline ends came to 10 bases. This CDR3 is built from 12 residues. The clonotype was recovered from a human donor with basal cell carcinoma. The specimen was PBMCs, collected after anti-PD-1 treatment. The J gene is TRBJ2-1, the V gene TRBV7-8; a weak D match, TRBD2 (6 bases). The CDR3 reads CASSQTSYEQFF. The CDR3, as DNA: TGTGCCAGCAGCCAGACTAGTTATGAGCAGTTCTTC. Together with reference TRBV7-8 and TRBJ2-1, the CDR3 gives the full variable domain: GAGVSQSPRYKVAKRGQDVALRCDPISGHVSLFWYQQALGQGPEFLTYFQNEAQLDKSGLPSDRFFAERPEGSVSTLKIQRTQQEDSAVYLCASSQTSYEQFFGPGTRLTVL.